The next 32 T cell receptor beta chains were all read from a single sample in a study of blood T cell repertoires in COVID-19. The assay was immunoSEQ multiplex PCR, and TCRdb's table has in-frame clones only and misses some. The sample has about 130,000 clones; around 82% are singletons. The sequenced sample consisted of peripheral blood. All receptors come from a man in his thirties or forties with COVID-19, enrolled during active disease.

V and J are TRBV4-2 and TRBJ2-5, with 7 bases aligning to TRBD1. This CDR3 comprises 16 residues. V was clipped by 5 bases and J by 4 bases; unmatched bases: 13. CDR1 is LGHNA, CDR2 YNFKEQ, per germline. The CDR3 region is CASSAQQGSAGETQYF. The CDR3, as DNA: TGTGCCAGCAGCGCACAACAGGGGAGCGCAGGAGAGACCCAGTACTTC.

This sequence joins TRBV10-3 and TRBJ2-1; 8 nucleotides line up with TRBD2. This CDR3 is built from 14 residues. Per the germline V gene, CDR1 is ENHRY and CDR2 is SYGVKD. V shed 6 bases and J 4 bases; nucleotides not matched to a gene: 5. The CDR3 region is CAISAGTRYNEQFF. The CDR3, as DNA: TGTGCCATCAGCGCCGGGACTAGGTACAATGAGCAGTTCTTC.

This chain links TRBV5-1 with TRBJ2-3, with 11 nucleotides matching TRBD1. Germline V gene lookup returns CDR1 SGHRS and CDR2 YFSETQ. V lost 0 bases, J lost 6 bases, and 6 bases stayed unmatched. The CDR3 consists of 16 residues. The chain's CDR3 is CASSLGRTGGVDTQYF. The CDR3 DNA reads as TGCGCCAGCAGCTTGGGTCGGACAGGGGGCGTTGATACGCAGTATTTT.

This clone was seen only once. The genes are TRBV7-8 and TRBJ1-2, with D unclear. Germline assignment: CDR1 SGHVS and CDR2 FQNEAQ. CDR3 size: 13 residues. Deletions cut 2 bases from V and 8 bases from J, with 12 bases between. The chain's CDR3 is CASSLLRGEGYTF. DNA for the CDR3: TGTGCCAGCAGCTTATTACGGGGTGAGGGCTACACCTTC.

Concerning this clone itself: The junction differs from germline at one of its ends, possibly a read error. The V gene is TRBV18, the J gene TRBJ2-3; 8 nucleotides align to TRBD2. Germline lookup yields CDR1 KGHSH and CDR2 LQKENI. CDR3 size: 15 residues. CDR3 protein: CASSPPGLGFHTQYF. In DNA form, the CDR3 reads TGTGCCAGCTCCCCACCGGGACTAGGATTTCATACGCAGTATTTT.

The chain couples TRBV25-1 to TRBJ2-7; D perhaps matches TRBD2 (5 bases). The V gene's germline CDR1 is MGHDK and CDR2 SYGVNS. The CDR3 spans 15 residues. Trimming removed 2 bases at V and 5 bases at J, with 16 bases between. The CDR3 region is CASSEDRGDGDEQYF. As DNA, the CDR3 is TGTGCCAGCAGTGAAGATAGAGGCGACGGGGACGAGCAGTACTTC.

This chain uses TRBV10-3 with TRBJ1-2; maybe TRBD1 (5 bases). Trimming pared 2 bases from V and 6 bases from J, leaving 16 bases between. The CDR3 loop spans 15 amino acids. From germline, CDR1 is ENHRY and CDR2 SYGVKD. This chain's CDR3 is CAISEGEQAINGYTF. DNA for the CDR3: TGTGCCATCAGTGAGGGAGAACAGGCTATTAATGGCTACACCTTC.

The chain employs TRBV15 and TRBJ1-2; D unresolved. V was trimmed by 8 bases and J by 2 bases, leaving 9 bases between them. This CDR3 contains 12 residues. Per germline, CDR1 LNHNV and CDR2 YYDKDF (reference sequence). The DNA for the CDR3 is TGTGCCACCGGCAACCTAAACTATGGCTACACCTTC. This sequence encodes CATGNLNYGYTF.

V is TRBV21-1 and J is TRBJ1-6; the DNA was not used to check the table's D call, TRBD1. TRBV21-1 is a pseudogene locus. The CDR3 length is 18 residues. The CDR3 nucleotides are TGTGCCAGCAGCTTCTCAAAACAGGAGATCAGCGTTGATTCACCCCTCCACTTT. This sequence encodes CASSFSKQEISVDSPLHF.

V is TRBV21-1 and J is TRBJ2-7; the table's TRBD1 call for D was not verified on the DNA. TRBV21-1 has pseudogene status. The CDR3 length is 14 residues. The CDR3 sequence is CASARDKRSYEQYF. CDR3 DNA: TGTGCCAGCGCCCGGGACAAACGGAGCTACGAGCAGTACTTC.

V is TRBV28 and J is TRBJ2-7, with D maybe TRBD2 (5 bases). Germline lookup yields CDR1 MDHEN and CDR2 SYDVKM. Trimming left V 4 bases short and J 2 bases short, with 9 bases between. The CDR3 covers 13 residues. The DNA for the CDR3 is TGTGCCAGCAGTTCCCCGGGGACCTACGAGCAGTACTTC. Protein: CASSSPGTYEQYF.

The chain links TRBV5-1 to TRBJ1-2, with 8 nucleotides matching TRBD1. This CDR3 is 16 amino acids long. Germline V gene lookup returns CDR1 SGHRS and CDR2 YFSETQ. Trimming at V came to 4 bases and at J to 2 bases, leaving 10 bases not matched to a gene. The DNA for the CDR3 is TGCGCCAGCAGCCCAGGGACAGGTGAAAGCAACTATGGCTACACCTTC. As protein: CASSPGTGESNYGYTF.

This rearrangement joins TRBV7-3 to TRBJ2-1, with D maybe TRBD1 (6 bases). V was shortened by 3 bases and J by 4 bases, with 7 bases between the two germline ends. CDR1 is SGHTA and CDR2 is FQGTGA in the germline V gene. There are 13 residues in the CDR3. The DNA of the CDR3 is TGTGCCAGCAGCTTGGGGGCGTACAATGAGCAGTTCTTC. It is translated as CASSLGAYNEQFF.

This sequence joins TRBV15 and TRBJ1-5; no definite D call. V shed 3 bases and J shed 1 base, with 13 bases lying between them. This CDR3 is 16 amino acids long. The germline CDR1 and CDR2 sequences are LNHNV and YYDKDF (reference sequence). The CDR3 DNA reads as TGTGCCACCAGCAGCATCACCAGGAAGAGCAATCAGCCCCAGCATTTT. This gives the protein CATSSITRKSNQPQHF.

J is TRBJ1-5 and V is TRBV2; D gene ambiguous. Germline V CDR1 and CDR2: SNHLY, FYNNEI. The CDR3 totals 13 residues. V was trimmed by 4 bases and J by 0 bases, leaving 4 bases between them. The CDR3 sequence: CASSGSSNQPQHF. In nucleotides, the CDR3 is TGTGCCAGCAGTGGCAGTAGCAATCAGCCCCAGCATTTT.

The chain joins TRBV27 to TRBJ1-2; D uncertain. Per the germline V gene, CDR1 is MNHEY and CDR2 is SMNVEV (reference sequence). The CDR3 has 14 amino acids. V lost 2 bases to trimming and J lost 4 bases, with 11 bases between them. The CDR3 nucleotides are TGTGCCAGCAGTTTAGGGCGGGGAAGCTATGGCTACACCTTC. It specifies CASSLGRGSYGYTF.

The rearrangement joins TRBV6-5 to TRBJ1-3; 7 nucleotides align to TRBD1. This CDR3 has 15 residues. Germline V gives CDR1 MNHEY, CDR2 SVGAGI. V lost 4 bases and J lost 3; bases outside the gene matches: 6. In DNA, the CDR3 is TGTGCCAGCAGTTCCCAGGGGGGTCGTGGAAACACCATATATTTT. Translated: CASSSQGGRGNTIYF.

The chain combines TRBV19 with TRBJ1-4, with 8 bases identical to TRBD1. The CDR3 consists of 18 residues. With 1 base clipped from V and 7 bases from J, the junction kept 14 bases outside the gene matches. Germline CDR1 and CDR2: LNHDA and SQIVND (reference sequence). The CDR3 DNA follows: TGTGCCAGTAGTATAGTACCACAGGGGGAGACCTTTCCTGAAAAACTGTTTTTT. This translates into CASSIVPQGETFPEKLFF.

The chain joins TRBV11-3 to TRBJ2-7; D perhaps matches TRBD1 (5 bases). Germline CDR1 SGHNT, CDR2 YENEEA. CDR3 length: 13 amino acids. With 6 bases removed from V and 7 bases from J, the gap between germline ends came to 16 bases. CDR3 region: CASRGQPWEEQYF. The CDR3 bases are TGTGCCAGCAGGGGGCAGCCCTGGGAAGAGCAGTACTTC.

The chain uses TRBV2 and TRBJ2-3; 10 positions match TRBD1. The length of the CDR3 is 14 residues. Germline V gene lookup returns CDR1 SNHLY and CDR2 FYNNEI. The J segment lost 5 bases and the V segment lost 5 bases, leaving 4 bases of the junction unmatched. The DNA for the CDR3 is TGTGCCAGCAGTCCGAGGACAGGGGGAGATACGCAGTATTTT. Protein sequence: CASSPRTGGDTQYF.

This chain joins TRBV11-2 and TRBJ1-1; maybe TRBD1 (6 bases). Germline values: CDR1 SGHAT, CDR2 FQNNGV. Trimming stripped 3 bases from V and 6 bases from J, with 14 bases between. The CDR3 covers 14 residues. The CDR3 loop reads CASSFRVAGAEAFF. The CDR3 DNA reads TGTGCCAGCAGCTTCCGTGTGGCAGGGGCTGAAGCTTTCTTT.

The chain employs TRBV28 and TRBJ1-1; D is unclear. Germline values: CDR1 MDHEN, CDR2 SYDVKM. The CDR3 has 12 residues. Trimming stripped 2 bases from V and 3 bases from J, with 4 bases between. The CDR3 nucleotides are TGTGCCAGCAGTTTAGCGGACACTGAAGCTTTCTTT. This encodes CASSLADTEAFF.

The chain employs TRBV12-3 or TRBV12-4 and TRBJ2-5; D might be TRBD1 (5 bases). V dropped 9 bases and J dropped 4 bases, with 15 bases sitting between them. This CDR3 is 13 amino acids long. The CDR3 DNA reads as TGTGCCAGTACCAAGGGGTCTGGAGAGACCCAGTACTTC. Residues: CASTKGSGETQYF.

The gene calls are TRBV4-2 and TRBJ1-1; 10 bases line up with TRBD1. Germline V gene sequence: CDR1 LGHNA, CDR2 YNFKEQ. The CDR3 sequence is 15 residues long. With 1 base clipped from V and 4 bases from J, the junction kept 3 bases outside the gene matches. This CDR3 reads CASSQGDRGGTEAFF. CDR3 DNA: TGTGCCAGCAGCCAAGGGGACAGGGGCGGCACTGAAGCTTTCTTT.

V and J are TRBV13 and TRBJ2-1; the match to TRBD1 covers 7 bases. CDR3 length: 16 residues. Germline V gene sequence: CDR1 PRHDT, CDR2 FYEKMQ (reference sequence). With V trimmed by 1 base and J by 5 bases, 8 bases remained unmatched. CDR3 sequence reads: CASSLVQVQGDNEQFF. CDR3 nucleotide sequence: TGTGCCAGCAGCTTAGTCCAGGTGCAGGGGGACAATGAGCAGTTCTTC. Full variable domain (outside the CDR3, taken from reference TRBV13 and TRBJ2-1): AAGVIQSPRHLIKEKRETATLKCYPIPRHDTVYWYQQGPGQDPQFLISFYEKMQSDKGSIPDRFSAQQFSDYHSELNMSSLELGDSALYFCASSLVQVQGDNEQFFGPGTRLTVL.

The rearrangement links TRBV12-3 or TRBV12-4 to TRBJ1-2, with D possibly TRBD1 on 5 matching bases. This CDR3 is built from 13 residues. V lost 6 bases and J 2 bases, leaving 10 bases between the germline ends. This chain's CDR3 is CASRTQGNYGYTF. DNA of the CDR3: TGTGCCAGCAGGACGCAGGGCAACTATGGCTACACCTTC.

The chain is built from TRBV27 and TRBJ2-1, with 7 nucleotides matching TRBD1. With 1 base clipped from V and 4 bases from J, the junction kept 10 bases outside the gene matches. The CDR3 is 17 residues long. In germline, CDR1 is MNHEY, CDR2 SMNVEV (reference sequence). The CDR3 nucleotides read TGTGCCAGCAGTTTATTCAGCACAGGGGCAGCTTACAATGAGCAGTTCTTC. It encodes CASSLFSTGAAYNEQFF.

This clone was seen a single time. The V and J genes are TRBV24-1 and TRBJ1-1, with 7 bases identical to TRBD1. Germline CDR1 KGHDR, CDR2 SFDVKD. The junction had 2 bases not matched to a gene; V was cut back by 4 bases and J by 4 bases. There are 13 residues in the CDR3. The CDR3 nucleotides read TGTGCCACCAGTGACAGGGGGAGCACTGAAGCTTTCTTT. Translated: CATSDRGSTEAFF.

The V and J genes are TRBV9 and TRBJ2-3; 7 bases align to TRBD2. V lost 6 bases and J lost 0; bases outside the gene matches: 10. This CDR3 is built from 16 residues. Germline V gene lookup returns CDR1 SGDLS and CDR2 YYNGEE. CDR3 coding DNA: TGTGCCAGCACCGGAGGGCGGGGGTTTAGCACAGATACGCAGTATTTT. Residues: CASTGGRGFSTDTQYF.

The V gene is TRBV11-3, the J gene TRBJ1-2; 7 bases map to TRBD1. J lost 6 bases, V lost 1 base, and 11 bases had no gene match. This CDR3 is built from 16 residues. The V gene's germline CDR1 is SGHNT and CDR2 YENEEA. CDR3 protein: CASSLGGTALPHGYTF. CDR3 coding DNA: TGTGCCAGCAGCTTAGGGGGGACAGCCTTACCTCATGGCTACACCTTC.

The chain joins TRBV18 to TRBJ2-5, with D possibly TRBD2 on 5 matching bases. Germline V gene sequence: CDR1 KGHSH, CDR2 LQKENI. This CDR3 region has 16 residues. Trimming took off 5 bases at V and 7 bases at J, with 23 bases between the two ends. The CDR3 protein is CASSTSGILSLGTQYF. Written as DNA, the CDR3 is TGTGCCAGCTCAACTTCGGGGATCCTGTCCTTGGGGACCCAGTACTTC.

The chain is built from TRBV4-3 and TRBJ1-4, with D possibly TRBD1 on 6 matching bases. The CDR3 sequence is 17 residues long. V lost 0 bases, J lost 3 bases, and 14 bases lay in between. Germline V gene lookup returns CDR1 LGHNA and CDR2 YSLEER. The CDR3 reads CASSQDARGEANEKLFF. In DNA form, the CDR3 reads TGCGCCAGCAGCCAAGATGCCAGGGGAGAAGCTAATGAAAAACTGTTTTTT.